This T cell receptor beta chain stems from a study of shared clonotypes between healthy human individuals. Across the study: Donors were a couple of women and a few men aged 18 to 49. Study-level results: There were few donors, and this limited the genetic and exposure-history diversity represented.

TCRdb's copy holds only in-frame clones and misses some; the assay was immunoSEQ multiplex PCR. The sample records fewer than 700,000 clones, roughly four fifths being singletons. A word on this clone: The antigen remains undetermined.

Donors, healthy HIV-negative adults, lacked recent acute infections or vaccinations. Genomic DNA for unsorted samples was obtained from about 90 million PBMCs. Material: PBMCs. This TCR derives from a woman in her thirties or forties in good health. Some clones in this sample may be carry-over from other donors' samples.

Written as DNA, the CDR3 is TGTGCCAGCAGCCCAGAAGGGGTTTGGGAATCAGAGACCCAGTACTTC. Translation: CASSPEGVWESETQYF. The chain recombines TRBV7-2 with TRBJ2-5; D possibly corresponds to TRBD1 (5 bases). The length of the CDR3 is 16 residues. CDR1 is SGHTA and CDR2 is FQGNSA in the germline V gene. V lost 5 bases and J lost 4, with 20 bases in between. The variable domain in full, completed from reference TRBV7-2 and TRBJ2-5, reads GAGVSQSPSNKVTEKGKDVELRCDPISGHTALYWYRQSLGQGLEFLIYFQGNSAPDKSGLPSDRFSAERTGGSVSTLTIQRTQQEDSAVYLCASSPEGVWESETQYFGPGTRLLVL.